The clone carrying this T cell receptor (beta chain) was counted many times. The data stem from a study of blood T cells in healthy people across ages. Study overall: With template switching, about one barcoded beta molecule was captured per two T cells.

The CDR3 runs to 11 residues. Trimming cost V 7 bases and J 5 bases, with 11 bases left between them. Germline lookup yields CDR1 SQVTM and CDR2 ANQGSEA. Caucasian individuals from Russia who were healthy and aged 6 to 90 acted as donors. With a J-beta primer mix and a sample-barcoded 5' primer, a second PCR ran 7 to 11 cycles. TCRdb reanalysed the 5' RACE reads using MiXCR and keeps one entry per CDR3 protein. The sample contains about 1,800,000 distinct CDR3 sequences, roughly 30% of which appear only once. The J gene is TRBJ2-5, the V gene TRBV29-1; possibly TRBD1 for D (6 bases). The sequence came from a woman in her thirties in good health. Material: blood. The CDR3 sequence is CSGGGWETQYF. CDR3 coding DNA: TGCAGCGGAGGGGGATGGGAGACCCAGTACTTC.